The TCR beta chain under discussion was sequenced for a study of T cell responses to AZD1222 COVID-19 vaccine. Study conclusions and caveats: The repertoires were collected only after the peak T cell response. After two AZD1222 doses, spike-specific TCR breadth and depth rose versus day 0. Reports say nearly half of spike-specific TCRs go after unmutated variant regions.

This CDR3 contains 14 residues. Per the germline V gene, CDR1 is KGHDR and CDR2 is SFDVKD. V lost 3 bases, J lost 3 bases, and 8 bases lay in between. Profiling relied on immunoSEQ multiplex PCR, and the TCRdb table lists in-frame clones only, not all of them. The repertoire holds about 190,000 clones, around 93% seen once, with roughly 9.8% in the top ten. A remark on this clone: Its matching antigen is unknown.

This chain joins TRBV24-1 and TRBJ2-1, with D tentatively TRBD1 (5 bases). This sequence was found in an adult in good health. This specimen consisted of peripheral blood, obtained on day 0 of AZD1222 vaccination. Written as DNA, the CDR3 is TGTGCCACCAGTGATGCTACAGGCTACAATGAGCAGTTCTTC. This codes for CATSDATGYNEQFF.